This T cell receptor (beta chain) comes out of a study of T cell responses to AZD1222 COVID-19 vaccine. This clone was detected only a few times. The antigen is unknown. Whole-study findings and limits: Nearly half of spike-specific TCRs reportedly target unmutated variant regions. The donor cohort was predominantly white British with a female majority, and clonal diversity may have been underestimated.

TCRdb's table, derived via immunoSEQ multiplex PCR, lists solely in-frame clones and lacks some. The sample lists just over 150,000 clones, about nine tenths seen once, with about 2% in the top ten. The CDR3 consists of 14 residues. The V gene's germline CDR1 is SNHLY and CDR2 FYNNEI. Trimming stripped 6 bases from V and 3 bases from J, with 9 bases between. The chain combines TRBV2 with TRBJ1-6, with a weak D call TRBD1 (5 bases). The sample here was peripheral blood, taken on day 0 of AZD1222 vaccination. This clonotype was sampled from an adult in good health. The CDR3 DNA reads as TGTGCCAGCAGCACGACAGACTATAATTCACCCCTCCACTTT. This codes for CASSTTDYNSPLHF.